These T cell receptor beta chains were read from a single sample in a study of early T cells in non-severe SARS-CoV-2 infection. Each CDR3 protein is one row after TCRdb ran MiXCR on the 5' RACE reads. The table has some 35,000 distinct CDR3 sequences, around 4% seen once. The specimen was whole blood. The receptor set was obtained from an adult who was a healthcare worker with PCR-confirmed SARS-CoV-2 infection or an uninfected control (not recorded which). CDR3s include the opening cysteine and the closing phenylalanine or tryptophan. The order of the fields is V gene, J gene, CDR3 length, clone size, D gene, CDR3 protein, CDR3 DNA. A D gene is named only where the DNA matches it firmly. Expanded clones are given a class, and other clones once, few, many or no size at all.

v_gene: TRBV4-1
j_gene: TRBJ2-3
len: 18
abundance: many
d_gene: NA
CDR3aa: CASSQAQTWGTQADTQYF
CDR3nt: TGCGCCAGCAGCCAAGCCCAAACGTGGGGAACCCAGGCAGATACGCAGTATTTT

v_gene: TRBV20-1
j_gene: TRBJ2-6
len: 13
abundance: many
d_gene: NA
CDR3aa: CSARDKGANVLTF
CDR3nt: TGCAGTGCTAGAGATAAAGGGGCCAACGTCCTGACTTTC

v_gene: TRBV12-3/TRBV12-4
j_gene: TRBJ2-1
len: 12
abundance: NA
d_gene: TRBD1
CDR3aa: CASSQPGTVQFF
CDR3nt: TGTGCCAGCAGCCAACCCGGGACAGTCCAGTTCTTC

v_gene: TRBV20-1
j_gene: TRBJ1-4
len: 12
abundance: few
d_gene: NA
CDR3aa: CSASPVGDKLFF
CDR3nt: TGCAGTGCTAGCCCCGTGGGTGATAAACTGTTTTTT

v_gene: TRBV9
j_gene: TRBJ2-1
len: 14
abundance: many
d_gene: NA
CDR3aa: CASTPLSSYNEQFF
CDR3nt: TGTGCCAGCACTCCCCTAAGCTCCTACAATGAGCAGTTCTTC

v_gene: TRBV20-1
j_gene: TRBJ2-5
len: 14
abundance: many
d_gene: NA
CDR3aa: CSAREQGQLETQYF
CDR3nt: TGCAGTGCTAGAGAGCAGGGGCAGCTAGAGACCCAGTACTTC

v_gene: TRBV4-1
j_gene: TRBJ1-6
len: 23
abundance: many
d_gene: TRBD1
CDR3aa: CASSQDRTFRDRSFGGYNSPLHF
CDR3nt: TGCGCCAGCAGCCAAGATCGGACCTTTCGGGACAGAAGCTTTGGGGGGTATAATTCACCCCTCCACTTT

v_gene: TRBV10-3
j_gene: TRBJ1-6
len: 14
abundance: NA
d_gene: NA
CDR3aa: CAISKTGYNSPLHF
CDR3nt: TGTGCCATCAGCAAAACAGGGTACAATTCACCCCTCCACTTT

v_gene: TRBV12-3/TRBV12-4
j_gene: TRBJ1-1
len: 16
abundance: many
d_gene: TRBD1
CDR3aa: CASSPRTGGVYTEAFF
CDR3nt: TGTGCCAGCAGTCCTCGGACAGGGGGCGTATATACTGAAGCTTTCTTT

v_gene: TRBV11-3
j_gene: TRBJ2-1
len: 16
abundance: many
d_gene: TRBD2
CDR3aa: CASRPRASGTSNEQFF
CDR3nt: TGTGCCAGCAGGCCTAGGGCCTCCGGGACTAGCAATGAGCAGTTCTTC

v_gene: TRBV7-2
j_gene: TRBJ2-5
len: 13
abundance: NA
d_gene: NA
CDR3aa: CASRSGLRETQYF
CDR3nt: TGTGCCAGCAGGTCAGGGTTGAGGGAGACCCAGTACTTC

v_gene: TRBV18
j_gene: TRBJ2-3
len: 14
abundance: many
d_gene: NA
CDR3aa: CASSPERNTDTQYF
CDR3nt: TGTGCCAGCTCACCGGAGAGGAACACAGATACGCAGTATTTT

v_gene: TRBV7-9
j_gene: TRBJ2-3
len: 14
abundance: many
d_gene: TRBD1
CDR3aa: CASSLTGGVDTQYF
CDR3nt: TGTGCCAGCAGCTTGACAGGGGGCGTCGATACGCAGTATTTT

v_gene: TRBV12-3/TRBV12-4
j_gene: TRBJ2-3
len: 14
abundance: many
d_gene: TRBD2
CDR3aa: CASGASGGTDTQYF
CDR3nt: TGTGCCAGCGGAGCTAGCGGTGGCACAGATACGCAGTATTTT

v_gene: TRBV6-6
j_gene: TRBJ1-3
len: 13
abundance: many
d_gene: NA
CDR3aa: CATRVEGGNTIYF
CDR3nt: TGTGCCACCAGGGTCGAGGGGGGAAACACCATATATTTT

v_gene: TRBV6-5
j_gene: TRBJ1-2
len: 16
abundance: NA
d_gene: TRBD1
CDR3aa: CASSYSSSGQGDGYTF
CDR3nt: TGTGCCAGCAGTTACTCGTCTTCGGGACAGGGTGATGGCTACACCTTC

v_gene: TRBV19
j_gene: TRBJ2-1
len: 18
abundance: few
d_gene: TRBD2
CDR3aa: CASSPGLAGGLSYNEQFF
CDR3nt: TGTGCCAGTAGTCCAGGACTAGCGGGAGGGCTTTCCTACAATGAGCAGTTCTTC

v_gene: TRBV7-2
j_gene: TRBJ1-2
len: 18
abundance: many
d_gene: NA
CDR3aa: CASSPPWVGRWGAGGYTF
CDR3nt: TGTGCCAGCAGCCCACCCTGGGTTGGGCGTTGGGGGGCTGGAGGCTACACCTTC

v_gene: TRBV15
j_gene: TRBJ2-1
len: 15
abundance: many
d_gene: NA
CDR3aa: CATSRRSLKVNEQFF
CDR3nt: TGTGCCACCAGCAGGAGGAGCCTAAAGGTGAATGAGCAGTTCTTC

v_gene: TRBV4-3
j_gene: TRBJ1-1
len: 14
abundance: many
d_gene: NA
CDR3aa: CASSQGRVLGEAFF
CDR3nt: TGCGCCAGCAGCCAGGGCAGGGTGTTGGGTGAAGCTTTCTTT

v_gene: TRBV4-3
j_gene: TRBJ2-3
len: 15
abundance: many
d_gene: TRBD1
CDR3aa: CASSQSGQGTDTQYF
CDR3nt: TGCGCCAGCAGCCAATCGGGACAGGGCACAGATACGCAGTATTTT

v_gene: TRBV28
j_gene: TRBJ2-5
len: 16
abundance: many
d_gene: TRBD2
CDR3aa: CASSFGAGGGQETQYF
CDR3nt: TGTGCCAGCAGTTTTGGCGCGGGAGGGGGCCAAGAGACCCAGTACTTC

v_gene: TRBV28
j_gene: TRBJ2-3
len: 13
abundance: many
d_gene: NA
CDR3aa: CASSRLSTDTQYF
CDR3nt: TGTGCCAGCAGCCGCCTTAGCACAGATACGCAGTATTTT

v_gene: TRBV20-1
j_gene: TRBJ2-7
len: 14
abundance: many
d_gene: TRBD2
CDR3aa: CSAAPGTSGNEQYF
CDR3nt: TGCAGTGCTGCGCCCGGGACTAGCGGGAACGAGCAGTACTTC

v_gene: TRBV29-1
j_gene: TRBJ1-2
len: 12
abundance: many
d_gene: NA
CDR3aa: CSVSIQNYGYTF
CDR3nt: TGCAGCGTCAGTATCCAGAACTATGGCTACACCTTC

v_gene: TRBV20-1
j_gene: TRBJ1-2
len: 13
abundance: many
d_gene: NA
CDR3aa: CSARDGTGYGYTF
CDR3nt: TGCAGTGCTAGAGATGGCACAGGGTACGGCTACACCTTC